The entry below describes one TCR beta chain. The data were obtained in a study of shared clonotypes between healthy human individuals. Data came from immunoSEQ multiplex PCR; TCRdb stores just in-frame clones and leaves some out. Of about 2 million clones listed, about 94% were seen once; the top ten hold 0.85% to 1.3%. Naive-designated CD8 cells lacked CD45RO, were positively enriched for CCR7, and omitted terminally differentiated effector memory CD45RA+ cells. The CDR3 has 16 residues. Looked up from germline, CDR1 is MGHRA and CDR2 is YSYEKL. The V end lost 4 bases, the J end lost 5 bases, and 17 bases lay between the germline ends.

The V gene is TRBV4-1, the J gene TRBJ2-2; perhaps TRBD1 as D (7 bases). The TCR originated in a man aged 18 to 30 in good health. Sample: naive CD8+ T cells sorted from blood. This CDR3 reads CASSLQGGALTGELFF. CDR3 DNA sequence: TGCGCCAGCAGCCTGCAGGGGGGAGCCCTTACCGGGGAGCTGTTTTTT.